This TCR beta chain was sequenced for a study of T cells in Graves' hyperthyroidism and ophthalmopathy. Between the trimmed V and J ends, which lost 8 bases and 4 bases, there was a span of 11 bases. Looked up from germline, CDR1 is SGHTA and CDR2 is FQGNSA. The CDR3 is 12 amino acids. This clonotype was counted at least ten times. It was RNA transcripts that yielded the amplified TCR beta CDR3 regions. The TCR CDR3 first-round RT-PCR relied on the HTBI primer set. TCRdb reprocessed the multiplex PCR reads via MiXCR and lists one record per CDR3 protein. This table holds about 250,000 distinct CDR3 sequences, more than 20% found once.

The sample consisted of blood. This rearrangement joins TRBV7-2 to TRBJ1-1, with D possibly TRBD1 on 5 matching bases. This sequence was found in a woman in her thirties or forties with Graves' ophthalmopathy. The CDR3 DNA is TGTGCCAGCTTTGGGGGTGGCACTGAAGCTTTCTTT. This gives the protein CASFGGGTEAFF.